This TCR beta chain appears in the sequencing data of a study of CD8 T cell repertoires and HIV-1 epitope variants. Overall study context: Controls were a CMV, EBV and flu peptide pool, Ebola AY9 negative control, and no-peptide well.

The CDR3 totals 19 residues. J was trimmed by 0 bases and V by 4 bases; bases with no gene match: 15. Germline values: CDR1 LNHDA, CDR2 SQIVND (reference sequence). Clones were sequenced by immunoSEQ multiplex PCR, and TCRdb holds only the in-frame ones, with some missing. The sample lists more than 85,000 clones; roughly 77% were seen once. This sequence was found in a male donor with HIV. J is TRBJ1-5 and V is TRBV19; 7 bases align to TRBD1. The specimen sequenced was uncultured baseline CD8+ T cells from peripheral blood mononuclear cells (PBMCs). The CDR3 nucleotides read TGTGCCAGTAGTACGCCTGGGGGAAGGGGGCTCTATAGCAATCAGCCCCAGCATTTT. Translation gives CASSTPGGRGLYSNQPQHF.